One sample yielded the 22 T cell receptor beta chains listed below, sequenced in a study of CD8 T cells in ankylosing spondylitis. One entry per CDR3 protein, called by TCRdb with MiXCR from the 5' RACE reads. The sample consists of 250,000 to 300,000 distinct CDR3 sequences, 20% of them appearing once. The material sequenced was blood, either unsorted or a sorted T cell fraction (not recorded which). The receptors originated from a male donor with ankylosing spondylitis or in good health (not recorded which).

This sequence joins TRBV18 and TRBJ1-1; 7 bases fit TRBD1. CDR1 KGHSH and CDR2 LQKENI come from the germline V gene. The V and J ends lost 0 bases and 4 bases, in that order; junction bases with no gene match: 2. This CDR3 is 14 amino acids long. CDR3 loop: CASSPPRGITEAFF. The CDR3 DNA is TGTGCCAGCTCACCACCCAGGGGGATCACTGAAGCTTTCTTT.

The chain recombines TRBV9 with TRBJ2-2; 8 bases agree with TRBD2. This CDR3 is 15 amino acids long. Germline trimming cut 2 bases from V and 2 bases from J; bases unmatched to any gene: 2. Germline V gives CDR1 SGDLS, CDR2 YYNGEE. The CDR3 DNA reads TGTGCCAGCAGCGTGGGACTAGTTAACACCGGGGAGCTGTTTTTT. This sequence encodes CASSVGLVNTGELFF.

This clonotype has a handful of counts. The rearrangement links TRBV3-1 to TRBJ2-4; D possibly corresponds to TRBD1 (5 bases). Germline loops: CDR1 LGHDT, CDR2 YNNKEL (reference sequence). Trimming stripped 2 bases from V and 6 bases from J, with 5 bases between. The CDR3 is 12 amino acids. CDR3 nucleotides: TGTGCCAGCAGCCAAACAGGAAACATTCAGTACTTC. This sequence encodes CASSQTGNIQYF.

The V gene is TRBV7-3, the J gene TRBJ2-1, with D possibly TRBD2 on 6 matching bases. There are 14 residues in the CDR3. Trimming pared 5 bases from V and 5 bases from J, leaving 13 bases between. Per germline, CDR1 SGHTA and CDR2 FQGTGA. The CDR3 nucleotides read TGTGCCAGCAGCCTGGGGGGACGGGACAATGAGCAGTTCTTC. Protein: CASSLGGRDNEQFF.

The rearrangement joins TRBV12-3 or TRBV12-4 to TRBJ2-5; tentatively, D is TRBD1 or TRBD2 (5 bases each). V lost 4 bases and J 3 bases, leaving 9 bases between the germline ends. The CDR3 is 13 amino acids. DNA of the CDR3: TGTGCCAGCAGTTACGGGACGAAAGAGACCCAGTACTTC. Its translation is CASSYGTKETQYF.

The rearrangement links TRBV20-1 to TRBJ1-6, with 8 bases fitting TRBD1. Germline lookup yields CDR1 DFQATT and CDR2 SNEGSKA (reference sequence). The CDR3 is made up of 12 amino acids. The V segment lost 6 bases and the J segment 13 bases; nucleotides outside the gene matches: 8. This CDR3 is CSAGQGLFPLHF. CDR3 coding DNA: TGCAGTGCCGGACAGGGACTATTCCCCCTCCACTTT.

This chain links TRBV5-1 with TRBJ1-2; tentative D call: TRBD1 (6 bases). The CDR3 runs 16 residues. V was cut by 0 bases and J by 4 bases, with 16 bases left in between. Germline lookup yields CDR1 SGHRS and CDR2 YFSETQ. This CDR3 reads CASSLAMTDSLYGYTF. The CDR3 nucleotides are TGCGCCAGCAGCTTGGCGATGACGGACAGTCTCTATGGCTACACCTTC.

V gene TRBV5-1 combines with J gene TRBJ1-4; D call uncertain. Trimming shortened V by 4 bases and J by 0 bases, and 10 bases separated the two germline ends. Germline CDR1 SGHRS, CDR2 YFSETQ. CDR3 length equals 15 residues. CDR3 amino acids: CASSQQDATNEKLFF. CDR3 DNA: TGCGCCAGCAGCCAGCAGGACGCAACTAATGAAAAACTGTTTTTT.

This clonotype was observed a handful of times. V is TRBV7-9 and J is TRBJ1-1, with D unclear. Germline assignment: CDR1 SEHNR and CDR2 FQNEAQ (reference sequence). The CDR3 length is 14 residues. V lost 5 bases and J lost 2, with 12 bases in between. CDR3 nucleotides: TGTGCCAGCAGCCTTAACACAGTTAACACTGAAGCTTTCTTT. Translation gives CASSLNTVNTEAFF.

The chain carries TRBV12-3 or TRBV12-4 and TRBJ2-1; 10 bases are shared with TRBD1. The CDR3 spans 15 residues. After removal of 5 bases from V and 10 bases from J, the junction contained 11 bases not matched to a gene. CDR3 nucleotides: TGTGCCAGCAGTCCCGATGGGGACAGGGGAAGCGAGCAGTTCTTC. Translated, it gives CASSPDGDRGSEQFF.

This chain connects TRBV12-3 or TRBV12-4 to TRBJ1-6, with 10 bases fitting TRBD1. The junction had 7 bases not matched to a gene; V was cut back by 6 bases and J by 8 bases. The CDR3 extends over 15 amino acids. In nucleotides, the CDR3 is TGTGCCAGCAGCACGACAGGGGGCAAGGATTCACCCCTCCACTTT. This sequence encodes CASSTTGGKDSPLHF.

This clonotype has at least ten counts. The chain is built from TRBV24-1 and TRBJ2-1; 10 bases fit TRBD1. CDR1 is KGHDR, CDR2 SFDVKD, per germline. The CDR3 length is 16 residues. J was trimmed by 7 bases and V by 3 bases; bases with no gene match: 8. CDR3 in amino acids: CATSDLPGTGENEQFF. In nucleotides, the CDR3 is TGTGCCACCAGTGATCTCCCCGGGACAGGGGAGAATGAGCAGTTCTTC.

The chain recombines TRBV5-1 with TRBJ2-7; TRBD2 matches 8 bases. J lost 0 bases, V lost 3 bases, and 11 bases had no gene match. This CDR3 is built from 17 residues. Germline-derived CDR1 and CDR2 are SGHRS and YFSETQ. The CDR3, as DNA: TGCGCCAGCAGCTACCGCCGGGGGGGAGTCTTCTCCTACGAGCAGTACGTC. It codes for CASSYRRGGVFSYEQYV.

The V call is TRBV5-1, the J call TRBJ2-3; 9 bases fit TRBD1. Germline CDR1 reads SGHRS; CDR2 reads YFSETQ. CDR3 length equals 14 residues. Germline trimming cut 4 bases from V and 4 bases from J; bases unmatched to any gene: 4. The CDR3 sequence: CASSHGQGPDTQYF. The DNA of the CDR3 is TGCGCCAGCAGCCACGGACAGGGGCCAGATACGCAGTATTTT.

The V call is TRBV7-6, the J call TRBJ2-3, with D uncertain. The CDR3 covers 12 residues. In germline, CDR1 is SGHVS, CDR2 FNYEAQ. V lost 3 bases, J lost 6 bases, and 7 bases lay in between. The DNA of the CDR3 is TGTGCCAGCAGCTTCAGGCAGGATACGCAGTATTTT. Translated: CASSFRQDTQYF.

Regarding this clonotype: One end of the junction does not line up with germline, which may come from a read error. The chain joins TRBV20-1 to TRBJ2-1, with D possibly TRBD1 on 5 matching bases. CDR3 length: 14 amino acids. From germline, CDR1 is DFQATT and CDR2 SNEGSKA (reference sequence). The CDR3 DNA is TGCAGTGCCCCTGCCACCCAGGGTGGTAATGGGCAGTTCTTC. This codes for CSAPATQGGNGQFF.

This sequence joins TRBV18 and TRBJ1-5; D is perhaps TRBD1 (6 bases). The CDR3 loop spans 17 amino acids. CDR1 and CDR2 from the germline V gene are KGHSH and LQKENI. Deletions cut 0 bases from V and 4 bases from J, with 16 bases between. In nucleotides, the CDR3 is TGTGCCAGCTCACCACCTGAATGGACAGTGCATAATCAGCCCCAGCATTTT. This translates into CASSPPEWTVHNQPQHF.

The chain combines TRBV3-1 with TRBJ2-1, with 12 positions matching TRBD2. After removal of 6 bases from V and 1 base from J, the junction contained 7 bases not matched to a gene. The CDR3 has 17 residues. The germline CDR1 and CDR2 sequences are LGHDT and YNNKEL (reference sequence). The chain's CDR3 is CASRETSGRRSYNEQFF. The CDR3 nucleotides read TGTGCCAGCAGGGAGACTAGCGGGAGAAGGTCCTACAATGAGCAGTTCTTC.

This clonotype has only a few counts. DNA for the CDR3: TGCAGTGCTGGGACTAGCGGGAGCAGCGAGCAGTTCTTC. This sequence encodes CSAGTSGSSEQFF. V is TRBV20-1 and J is TRBJ2-1, with 14 bases that match TRBD2. This CDR3 region has 13 residues. The germline CDR1 and CDR2 sequences are DFQATT and SNEGSKA (reference sequence). V gave up 5 bases and J gave up 10 bases; unmatched junction bases: 4.

This clonotype has more than one count but fewer than ten. The chain joins TRBV29-1 to TRBJ2-5; D is possibly TRBD2 (6 bases). Germline values: CDR1 SQVTM, CDR2 ANQGSEA. This CDR3 is built from 13 residues. V shed 7 bases and J shed 1 base, with 13 bases lying between them. This CDR3 reads CSGGEASQETQYF. DNA of the CDR3: TGCAGCGGGGGGGAGGCTTCCCAAGAGACCCAGTACTTC. Complete variable domain (other parts from reference TRBV29-1 and TRBJ2-5): SAVISQKPSRDICQRGTSLTIQCQVDSQVTMMFWYRQQPGQSLTLIATANQGSEATYESGFVIDKFPISRPNLTFSTLTVSNMSPEDSSIYLCSGGEASQETQYFGPGTRLLVL.

The chain couples TRBV7-8 to TRBJ2-7; TRBD1 is a possible D gene (6 bases). Trimming cost V 5 bases and J 9 bases, with 17 bases left between them. The CDR3 loop spans 13 amino acids. Germline V gives CDR1 SGHVS, CDR2 FQNEAQ. CDR3: CASSVSLDSRQYV. DNA of the CDR3: TGTGCCAGCAGCGTAAGCCTGGACAGCCGGCAGTACGTC.

V and J are TRBV28 and TRBJ1-6; TRBD1 matches at 9 bases. This CDR3 spans 14 amino acids. V shed 6 bases, J shed 9 bases, and the junction held 6 bases outside the gene matches. Germline V gene sequence: CDR1 MDHEN, CDR2 SYDVKM. CDR3 loop: CASRLTGGSSPLHF. The CDR3 coding sequence is TGTGCCAGCAGACTCACAGGGGGCAGTTCACCCCTCCACTTT.